What follows is one TCR beta chain and its context. Its binding antigen is unknown. The input lacks base qualities; no much larger clone sits a single base away. The data stem from a study of T cell responses to AZD1222 COVID-19 vaccine (dated by TCRdb to the early 2020s). At the level of the whole study: AZD1222 recipients whose second dose came at about 4 weeks and those whose second dose came at about 12 weeks were combined into one group, since spike-specific TCR depth and breadth did not differ between the two schedules. TCR sequencing was performed for roughly 250 trial participants, of whom some 200 were given two doses of AZD1222 and about 25 were given two doses of MenACWY control vaccine. Trial participants were enrolled by age into 18-55, 56-69 and 70-plus year subgroups, with roughly 150, 30 and 60 TCR-sequenced participants respectively.

The sample's time point label, in plain terms: baseline before first vaccination. Samples from vaccinated people were obtained from the UK trials COV001 and COV002, which included a single-blind randomized controlled phase 2/3 trial of AZD1222 (ChAdOx1 nCoV-19) in healthy adults. For TCRbeta chain sequencing, PBMC samples were collected from trial participants at day 0 and at day 28 after the second dose. The CDR3 regions of human TCRbeta chains were analyzed by immunosequencing. The authors processed their data as follows. Repertoire TCRs were checked for matches against a reference library of SARS-CoV-2-specific TCRs that had been generated using the MIRA antigen-specificity platform. Breadth meant the fraction of unique TCRs that were SARS-CoV-2-associated, whereas depth meant the fraction of total T cells that were SARS-CoV-2-associated. Using the MIRA data, each spike-specific TCR was assigned both to the spike region to which the TCR was reactive and to a CD4 or CD8 class. Log10-transformed breadth and depth values were compared by one-way ANOVA with Sidak's multiple comparisons tests. What TCRdb holds here is the immuneACCESS table cut down to in-frame rearrangements. Part of the clones is not present; checked against another copy, under half of the missing clones reflect an unresolved V gene, and the others are unexplained. V, J and clone size were drawn from that table, and D and trimming were deduced from the DNA. This sample lists 180,000 or so clones; around 95% were detected once. The top ten clones comprise 0.64% of the sample.

What the work shows at the level of the full study, not this receptor alone: Because no day 14 peak-response samples were available, the repertoires could be characterized only after the peak T cell response. Conclusions about previously exposed vaccinees are limited because only six or seven AZD1222 recipients were SARS-CoV-2 seropositive at baseline. CD4 TCRs associated with the vaccine covered the entire spike protein, and the dominant responses were in regions 160-218 and 743-854. After two AZD1222 doses, both the breadth and the depth of spike-specific TCRs were significantly higher than at day 0 and than in MenACWY recipients. In the small 56-69-year group, the increase in depth fell short of significance, most likely because of low power. Most participants were white British and females outnumbered males, and the authors suggested that clonal diversity may have been underestimated. Epitopes outside the regions mutated in the B.1.351 and B.1.1.7 variants were reportedly recognized by nearly half of the unique spike-specific TCRs.

The CDR3 covers 14 residues, taking in both the cysteine and the phenylalanine. Solely the CDR3 DNA is kept, with 42 bases framed from the first base. Trimming costs V 2 bases and J 0 bases, and their ends lie 7 bases apart. From the germline V gene, CDR1 is MNHNS and CDR2 is SASEGT. This material consisted of peripheral blood, taken on day 0 of AZD1222 vaccination. The rearrangement combines TRBV6-1 with TRBJ1-2; no confident D gene assignment can be made. The source of this sequence is an adult in good health. The CDR3 has the sequence CASSERTSNYGYTF. The nucleotides read TGTGCCAGCAGTGAACGGACGTCTAACTATGGCTACACCTTC.